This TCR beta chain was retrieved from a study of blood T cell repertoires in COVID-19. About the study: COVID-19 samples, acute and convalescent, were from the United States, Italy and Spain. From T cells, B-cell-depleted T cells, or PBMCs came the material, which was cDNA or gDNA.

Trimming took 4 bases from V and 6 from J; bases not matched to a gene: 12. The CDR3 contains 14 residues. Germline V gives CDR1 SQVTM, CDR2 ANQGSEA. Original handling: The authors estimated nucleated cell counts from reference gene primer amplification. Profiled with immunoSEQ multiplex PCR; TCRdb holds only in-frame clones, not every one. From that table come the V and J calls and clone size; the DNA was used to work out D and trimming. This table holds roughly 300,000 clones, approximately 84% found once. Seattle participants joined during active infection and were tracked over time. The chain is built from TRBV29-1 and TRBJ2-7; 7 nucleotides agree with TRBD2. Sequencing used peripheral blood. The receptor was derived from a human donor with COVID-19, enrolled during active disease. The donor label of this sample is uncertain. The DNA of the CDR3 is TGCAGCGTTGGCTCCCTAGCGGCGGACGGCGAGCAGTACTTC. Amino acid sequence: CSVGSLAADGEQYF.